These 17 T cell receptor beta chains were sequenced from one sample in a study of beta chain features in type 1 diabetes. The investigators reverse transcribed all of the isolated RNA, so they sequenced expressed TCRB transcripts. TCRdb keeps only in-frame clones here, not all; method: immunoSEQ multiplex PCR. Among around 500,000 clones, 11% were seen once, and the ten largest hold roughly 0.046%. Sequenced input: naive CD4+ T cells from blood. These receptors were taken from a woman aged 18-29 years in good health.

This rearrangement joins TRBV30 to TRBJ2-1, with 9 bases aligning to TRBD2. Germline lookup yields CDR1 GTSNPN and CDR2 SVGIG (reference sequence). The V gene end was trimmed by 2 bases and the J gene end by 5 bases; junction bases not matched to a gene: 7. The CDR3 has 15 amino acids. Here the CDR3 DNA reads TGTGCCTGGAGTCGAGCGGGGGGCTTCCACAATGAGCAGTTCTTC. Encoded protein: CAWSRAGGFHNEQFF.

This clone was counted between two and nine times. The chain links TRBV29-1 to TRBJ2-1; 9 bases are a match to TRBD1. The CDR3 is made up of 15 amino acids. With 4 bases clipped from V and 7 bases from J, the junction kept 11 bases outside the gene matches. Germline V gene lookup returns CDR1 SQVTM and CDR2 ANQGSEA. The CDR3, as DNA: TGCAGCGTTGGAATCGGACAGGGGAATAGGAATGAGCAGTTCTTC. This sequence encodes CSVGIGQGNRNEQFF.

The sample holds a few counts of this clone. DNA of the CDR3: TGTGCCAGCAGTAAACAGGGGAGCAATCAGCCCCAGCATTTT. Encoded protein: CASSKQGSNQPQHF. V is TRBV7-9 and J is TRBJ1-5; TRBD1 matches at 7 bases. Trimming removed 6 bases from V and 1 base from J; junction bases left unmatched: 3. The CDR3 spans 14 residues. Germline V gene sequence: CDR1 SEHNR, CDR2 FQNEAQ (reference sequence). Based on the CDR3 plus reference TRBV7-9 and TRBJ1-5, the full variable domain is DTGVSQNPRHKITKRGQNVTFRCDPISEHNRLYWYRQTLGQGPEFLTYFQNEAQLEKSRLLSDRFSAERPKGSFSTLEIQRTEQGDSAMYLCASSKQGSNQPQHFGDGTRLSIL.

V is TRBV4-3 and J is TRBJ2-3; 8 bases agree with TRBD1. V was pared by 1 base and J by 3 bases, with 6 bases of the junction left unmatched. CDR3 length: 16 amino acids. CDR1 LGHNA and CDR2 YSLEER come from the germline V gene. The CDR3 here is CASSQGVGQDTDTQYF. The DNA for the CDR3 is TGCGCCAGCAGCCAAGGGGTGGGACAGGATACAGATACGCAGTATTTT.

As concerns this clone: Other DNA sequences in the sample encode the same CDR3. This chain links TRBV18 with TRBJ2-5, with D possibly being TRBD1 (5 bases). This CDR3 comprises 12 residues. V lost 6 bases, J lost 4 bases, and 9 bases lay in between. The V gene's germline CDR1 is KGHSH and CDR2 LQKENI. CDR3 nucleotide sequence: TGTGCCAGCTCCCCAGGGTCAGAGACCCAGTACTTC. Amino acids: CASSPGSETQYF.

Only a few counts were recorded for this clone. This chain connects TRBV4-3 to TRBJ2-7; D perhaps matches TRBD2 (5 bases). Trimming removed 1 base from V and 4 bases from J, with 8 bases in between. The germline gives CDR1 LGHNA, CDR2 YSLEER. The CDR3 is made up of 13 amino acids. The CDR3: CASSQVRGYEQYF. For the CDR3, the DNA is TGCGCCAGCAGCCAAGTCCGAGGGTACGAGCAGTACTTC.

The table lists this clone with a few counts. The gene calls are TRBV7-9 and TRBJ2-7, with 12 nucleotides matching TRBD2. This CDR3 contains 15 residues. V shed 4 bases and J 3 bases; nucleotides not matched to a gene: 4. Germline V gives CDR1 SEHNR, CDR2 FQNEAQ (reference sequence). The CDR3 DNA follows: TGTGCCAGCAGCTGGACTAGCGGGAAGTACTACGAGCAGTACTTC. This gives the protein CASSWTSGKYYEQYF.

In its sample, this clone was seen a few times. The chain uses TRBV7-9 and TRBJ1-1; unclear D gene. Trimming took 4 bases from V and 4 from J, leaving 10 bases between them. The length of the CDR3 is 13 residues. Germline CDR1 is SEHNR and CDR2 is FQNEAQ (reference sequence). The CDR3, as DNA: TGTGCCAGCAGCTGGGAAGTTGGCACTGAAGCTTTCTTT. Its protein product is CASSWEVGTEAFF.

CDR3 region: CSVVLDATYEQYF. Here the CDR3 DNA reads TGCAGCGTTGTTCTGGACGCAACCTACGAGCAGTACTTC. The rearrangement links TRBV29-1 to TRBJ2-7, with D unclear. CDR3 length equals 13 residues. Trimming took 4 bases from V and 2 from J, leaving 12 bases between them. Per the germline V gene, CDR1 is SQVTM and CDR2 is ANQGSEA.

Here the CDR3 DNA reads TGTGCCAGCAGTTCCCCCGGGACAGGGAATAGCTATGGCTACACCTTC. Its translation is CASSSPGTGNSYGYTF. The rearrangement uses TRBV28 and TRBJ1-2, with TRBD1 matching over 9 bases. This CDR3 comprises 16 residues. Per germline, CDR1 MDHEN and CDR2 SYDVKM. J lost 4 bases, V lost 4 bases, and 10 bases had no gene match.

The V and J genes are TRBV9 and TRBJ2-1, with D perhaps assigned TRBD1 or TRBD2 (6 bases each). Germline lookup yields CDR1 SGDLS and CDR2 YYNGEE. The CDR3 loop spans 16 amino acids. Deletions cut 4 bases from V and 6 bases from J, with 20 bases between. This chain's CDR3 is CASSSQGGGVGNEQFF. The CDR3 DNA reads TGTGCCAGCAGCTCGCAAGGAGGGGGAGTAGGCAATGAGCAGTTCTTC.

This clone was detected a few times. V is TRBV5-1 and J is TRBJ2-3; D remains ambiguous. Trimming left V 5 bases short and J 5 bases short, with 18 bases between. The CDR3 has 15 residues. Germline values: CDR1 SGHRS, CDR2 YFSETQ. CDR3 loop: CASRTQWLGGDTQYF. The CDR3 DNA reads TGCGCCAGCAGAACGCAATGGTTGGGTGGAGATACGCAGTATTTT.

This clone was seen a few times. This chain uses TRBV10-2 with TRBJ1-6; D is uncertain. With 10 bases removed from V and 7 bases from J, the gap between germline ends came to 14 bases. The CDR3 loop spans 13 amino acids. The germline V gene encodes CDR1 WSHSY and CDR2 SAAADI. The CDR3 sequence is CATTEAGNSPLHF. The DNA for the CDR3 is TGCGCCACCACGGAGGCGGGGAATTCACCCCTCCACTTT.

This clone appeared a few times. J is TRBJ2-3 and V is TRBV4-1, with TRBD2 identical over 15 bases. Losses at the gene ends were 4 bases for V and 5 bases for J; bases not matched to a gene: 4. Germline V gives CDR1 MGHRA, CDR2 YSYEKL. The CDR3 is made up of 16 amino acids. The CDR3 nucleotides read TGCGCCAGCAGCCTAGGACTAGCGGGAGGGCAAGATACGCAGTATTTT. Its protein is CASSLGLAGGQDTQYF.

This clone was found a few times. Other DNA sequences within the sample encode an identical CDR3. This sequence joins TRBV29-1 and TRBJ1-2; D is unclear. V lost 4 bases and J lost 2, with 8 bases in between. Germline values: CDR1 SQVTM, CDR2 ANQGSEA. The CDR3 runs to 12 residues. The chain's CDR3 is CSVGSGNYGYTF. The CDR3, as DNA: TGCAGCGTTGGGTCCGGAAACTATGGCTACACCTTC.

This clone turned up a few times. The sample holds other DNA sequences that translate to the same CDR3. As DNA, the CDR3 is TGTGCCAGCTCACCGACTGGCACAGATACGCAGTATTTT. Its protein product is CASSPTGTDTQYF. The genes are TRBV18 and TRBJ2-3; D gene ambiguous. V was clipped by 3 bases and J by 1 base, with 5 bases between them. CDR1 and CDR2 from the germline V gene are KGHSH and LQKENI. The CDR3 consists of 13 residues.

This clone was seen a few times. The same CDR3 arises from other DNA sequences in this sample as well. The chain recombines TRBV29-1 with TRBJ2-6; possibly TRBD1 for D (5 bases). Germline-derived CDR1 and CDR2 are SQVTM and ANQGSEA. The CDR3 is 16 amino acids. V was shortened by 3 bases and J by 0 bases, with 12 bases between the two germline ends. The DNA for the CDR3 is TGCAGCGTTGACGTTTCAGGGTCCTCTGGGGCCAACGTCCTGACTTTC. Translated: CSVDVSGSSGANVLTF.